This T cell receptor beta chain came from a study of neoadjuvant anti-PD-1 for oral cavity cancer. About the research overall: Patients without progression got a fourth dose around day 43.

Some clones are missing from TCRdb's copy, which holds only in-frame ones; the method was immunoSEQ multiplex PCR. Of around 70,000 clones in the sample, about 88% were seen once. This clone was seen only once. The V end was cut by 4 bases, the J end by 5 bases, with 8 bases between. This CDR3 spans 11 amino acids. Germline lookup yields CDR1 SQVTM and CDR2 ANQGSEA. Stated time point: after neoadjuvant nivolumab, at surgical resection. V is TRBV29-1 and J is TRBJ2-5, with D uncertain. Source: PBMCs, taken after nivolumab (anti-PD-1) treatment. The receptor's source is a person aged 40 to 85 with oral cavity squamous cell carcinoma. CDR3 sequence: CSVAPFETQYF. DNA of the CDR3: TGCAGCGTTGCCCCATTTGAGACCCAGTACTTC.